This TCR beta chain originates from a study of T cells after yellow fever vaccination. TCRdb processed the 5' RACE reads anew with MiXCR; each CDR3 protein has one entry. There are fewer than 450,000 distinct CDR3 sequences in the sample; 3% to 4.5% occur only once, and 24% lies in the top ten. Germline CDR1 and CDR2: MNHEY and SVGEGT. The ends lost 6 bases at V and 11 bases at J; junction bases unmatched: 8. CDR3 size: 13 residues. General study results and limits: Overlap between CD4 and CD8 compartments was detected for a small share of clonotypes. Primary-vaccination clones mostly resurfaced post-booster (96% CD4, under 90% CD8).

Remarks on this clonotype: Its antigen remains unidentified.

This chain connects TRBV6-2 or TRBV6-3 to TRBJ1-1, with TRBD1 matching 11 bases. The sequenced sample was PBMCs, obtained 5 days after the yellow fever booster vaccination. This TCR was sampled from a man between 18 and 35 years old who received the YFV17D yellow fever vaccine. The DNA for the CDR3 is TGTGCCAGCAGAAAAGGACAGGGGGCGCGGGCTTTCTTT. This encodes CASRKGQGARAFF.